The 30 T cell receptor beta chains listed next were all sequenced from one sample in a study of T cell responses to AZD1222 COVID-19 vaccine. The method was immunoSEQ multiplex PCR; TCRdb's version includes in-frame clones alone and lacks a portion of them. This table holds about 150,000 clones, about 90% found once. The sequences come from peripheral blood, collected on day 0 of MenACWY control vaccination. All receptors derive from an adult in good health.

The chain combines TRBV30 with TRBJ1-5, with D tentatively TRBD1 (5 bases). This CDR3 has 12 residues. CDR1 is GTSNPN, CDR2 SVGIG, per germline (reference sequence). V lost 2 bases to trimming and J lost 10 bases, with 12 bases between them. The CDR3 protein is CAWSPVGGPQHF. The CDR3, as DNA: TGTGCCTGGAGTCCCGTTGGGGGTCCCCAGCATTTT.

The V gene is TRBV12-3 or TRBV12-4, the J gene TRBJ1-1; a possible D gene is TRBD1 (5 bases). The CDR3 has 12 residues. The V end lost 8 bases, the J end lost 4 bases, and 11 bases lay between the germline ends. CDR3 DNA: TGTGCCAGCGGCCGGGGCCCCACTGAAGCTTTCTTT. Encoded protein: CASGRGPTEAFF.

The chain is built from TRBV6-1 and TRBJ1-5; maybe TRBD1 (5 bases). The CDR3 spans 16 residues. V was clipped by 3 bases and J by 4 bases, with 16 bases between them. Germline CDR1 MNHNS, CDR2 SASEGT. This CDR3 is CASSDHIHGANQPQHF. The CDR3, as DNA: TGTGCCAGCAGTGACCATATTCATGGGGCGAATCAGCCCCAGCATTTT.

This clone was detected a few times. Here the CDR3 DNA reads TGTGCCAGCAGGTCCAGAGGGAGCACCGGGGAGCTGTTTTTT. Residues: CASRSRGSTGELFF. The chain uses TRBV27 and TRBJ2-2, with D maybe TRBD2 (5 bases). Germline V gives CDR1 MNHEY, CDR2 SMNVEV (reference sequence). The CDR3 runs 14 residues. Deletions cut 6 bases from V and 4 bases from J, with 12 bases between.

The chain has TRBV7-9 and TRBJ1-1; possible D gene TRBD1, 5 bases. The length of the CDR3 is 12 residues. Per germline, CDR1 SEHNR and CDR2 FQNEAQ (reference sequence). Trimming left V 5 bases short and J 3 bases short, with 7 bases between. The CDR3 nucleotides read TGTGCCAGCAGCCAGACAGACACTGAAGCTTTCTTT. This translates into CASSQTDTEAFF.

This sequence joins TRBV11-2 and TRBJ1-1; D ambiguous. Germline CDR1 reads SGHAT; CDR2 reads FQNNGV. The CDR3 covers 13 residues. V lost 6 bases and J lost 0, with 8 bases in between. CDR3 region: CASRKMVNTEAFF. The CDR3 bases are TGTGCCAGCAGGAAGATGGTGAACACTGAAGCTTTCTTT.

In nucleotides, the CDR3 is TGTGCCAGCAGCTTAGAGTGGCGCTACGAGCAGTACTTC. Protein sequence: CASSLEWRYEQYF. The chain has TRBV7-8 and TRBJ2-7; D uncertain. CDR1 is SGHVS and CDR2 is FQNEAQ in the germline V gene. Trimming stripped 1 base from V and 3 bases from J, with 7 bases between. The CDR3 has 13 amino acids. Drawing the rest from reference TRBV7-8 and TRBJ2-7, the complete variable domain is GAGVSQSPRYKVAKRGQDVALRCDPISGHVSLFWYQQALGQGPEFLTYFQNEAQLDKSGLPSDRFFAERPEGSVSTLKIQRTQQEDSAVYLCASSLEWRYEQYFGPGTRLTVT.

The rearrangement joins TRBV7-2 to TRBJ1-3; no definite D call. V shed 5 bases and J shed 5 bases, with 22 bases lying between them. Looked up from germline, CDR1 is SGHTA and CDR2 is FQGNSA. The length of the CDR3 is 17 residues. The CDR3 DNA reads TGTGCCAGCAGCCTAAGTGGTCGCCCACGCCTCAGAAACACCATATATTTT. It specifies CASSLSGRPRLRNTIYF.

This sequence joins TRBV2 and TRBJ2-5, with TRBD2 matching 12 bases. The CDR3 covers 13 residues. Germline trimming cut 6 bases from V and 5 bases from J; bases unmatched to any gene: 1. Germline loops: CDR1 SNHLY, CDR2 FYNNEI. This chain's CDR3 is CASRLAGGETQYF. The CDR3 nucleotides are TGTGCCAGCAGACTAGCGGGAGGTGAGACCCAGTACTTC.

To note about this clone: In the same sample, other DNA sequences code for this CDR3. The chain joins TRBV27 to TRBJ1-6; D is unresolved. Per germline, CDR1 MNHEY and CDR2 SMNVEV (reference sequence). The CDR3 has 14 residues. V lost 7 bases and J lost 6, with 13 bases in between. CDR3 in amino acids: CASTRGGGNSPLHF. The CDR3 DNA reads as TGTGCCAGCACCAGAGGTGGCGGTAATTCACCCCTCCACTTT.

V usage is TRBV6-5 and J usage is TRBJ1-1; D is ambiguous. The CDR3 totals 14 residues. Deletions cut 2 bases from V and 4 bases from J, with 11 bases between. The germline gives CDR1 MNHEY, CDR2 SVGAGI. CDR3 in DNA: TGTGCCAGCAGTTACGGGTCCCCGGGCACTGAAGCTTTCTTT. It encodes CASSYGSPGTEAFF.

The rearrangement uses TRBV9 and TRBJ2-7, with a weak D call TRBD1 (6 bases). Trimming removed 1 base from V and 5 bases from J, with 13 bases in between. The germline gives CDR1 SGDLS, CDR2 YYNGEE. The CDR3 consists of 14 residues. In nucleotides, the CDR3 is TGTGCCAGCAGCGTACACAGGGAAGGAAACGAGCAGTACTTC. This codes for CASSVHREGNEQYF.

V is TRBV2 and J is TRBJ1-1; D gene unclear. The CDR3 is made up of 13 amino acids. Germline-derived CDR1 and CDR2 are SNHLY and FYNNEI. The ends were cut back, 7 bases at V and 7 bases at J, with 16 bases in the middle. The CDR3, as DNA: TGTGCCAGCACCTACGGGAGGCTCGGTGAAGCTTTCTTT. This sequence encodes CASTYGRLGEAFF.

This clone was counted between two and nine times. The V call is TRBV7-9, the J call TRBJ2-2, with unresolved D. CDR1 and CDR2 from the germline V gene are SEHNR and FQNEAQ (reference sequence). This CDR3 is built from 17 residues. The V gene lost 2 bases and the J gene lost 1 base, with 14 bases spanning the gap. The CDR3 nucleotides read TGTGCCAGCAGCTTAAATTCAGTCGGCTTGAACACCGGGGAGCTGTTTTTT. Protein product: CASSLNSVGLNTGELFF.

In DNA form, the CDR3 reads TGTGCCAGCAGCTCCCGCAGTCAGCGGGAGGGGATTTGGGAAAACATTCAGTACTTC. It encodes CASSSRSQREGIWENIQYF. The gene calls are TRBV7-6 and TRBJ2-4; 10 bases map to TRBD2. Germline CDR1 SGHVS, CDR2 FNYEAQ. V was clipped by 4 bases and J by 5 bases; unmatched bases: 17. This CDR3 region has 19 residues. The entire variable domain, with the rest obtained from reference TRBV7-6 and TRBJ2-4, is as follows: GAGVSQSPRYKVTKRGQDVALRCDPISGHVSLYWYRQALGQGPEFLTYFNYEAQQDKSGLPNDRFSAERPEGSISTLTIQRTEQRDSAMYRCASSSRSQREGIWENIQYFGAGTRLSVL.

The CDR3 loop is CASSEEPGEMNTEAFF. The CDR3 DNA reads TGTGCCAGCAGTGAAGAACCAGGGGAGATGAACACTGAAGCTTTCTTT. The rearrangement joins TRBV6-1 to TRBJ1-1; the D gene is possibly TRBD1 (6 bases). Germline CDR1 is MNHNS and CDR2 is SASEGT. Trimming pared 1 base from V and 0 bases from J, leaving 12 bases between. The CDR3 totals 16 residues.

This clone is a singleton in its sample. This chain connects TRBV5-5 to TRBJ2-1, with D possibly matching TRBD1 (6 bases). CDR3 length equals 15 residues. V lost 0 bases and J 6 bases, leaving 13 bases between the germline ends. Germline values: CDR1 SGHKS, CDR2 YYEKEE (reference sequence). DNA of the CDR3: TGTGCCAGCAGCTTGGCTCAGGGGATCGGCAATGAGCAGTTCTTC. Translated: CASSLAQGIGNEQFF.

The chain has TRBV30 and TRBJ2-1; tentatively, D is TRBD2 (6 bases). V was pared by 5 bases and J by 4 bases, with 15 bases between. Germline lookup yields CDR1 GTSNPN and CDR2 SVGIG (reference sequence). The CDR3 totals 14 residues. CDR3: CAWGPERAYNEQFF. As DNA, the CDR3 is TGTGCCTGGGGTCCCGAGCGGGCTTACAATGAGCAGTTCTTC. The variable domain in full, with the rest retrieved from reference TRBV30 and TRBJ2-1, is SQTIHQWPATLVQPVGSPLSLECTVEGTSNPNLYWYRQAAGRGLQLLFYSVGIGQISSEVPQNLSASRPQDRQFILSSKKLLLSDSGFYLCAWGPERAYNEQFFGPGTRLTVL.

This rearrangement joins TRBV10-3 to TRBJ2-1; D might be TRBD2 (6 bases). This CDR3 contains 16 residues. Per the germline V gene, CDR1 is ENHRY and CDR2 is SYGVKD. Trimming stripped 4 bases from V and 3 bases from J, with 16 bases between. CDR3 nucleotide sequence: TGTGCCATCAGTGGGATTGGCGGGGAAATCTACAATGAGCAGTTCTTC. Its protein product is CAISGIGGEIYNEQFF.

This chain links TRBV4-1 with TRBJ2-2, with D possibly matching TRBD2 (5 bases). V lost 5 bases to trimming and J lost 6 bases, with 16 bases between them. The length of the CDR3 is 15 residues. The germline gives CDR1 MGHRA, CDR2 YSYEKL. CDR3 residues: CASSEAAGPSGELFF. The CDR3 nucleotides are TGCGCCAGCAGCGAAGCGGCAGGCCCCTCCGGGGAGCTGTTTTTT.

This clone came up once. The rearrangement links TRBV5-6 to TRBJ1-2, with TRBD1 as a possible D gene (6 bases). The CDR3 extends over 13 amino acids. Trimming removed 4 bases at V and 4 bases at J, with 11 bases between. Per the germline V gene, CDR1 is SGHDT and CDR2 is YYEEEE. CDR3 region: CASSQTGTYGYTF. The CDR3 coding sequence is TGTGCCAGCAGCCAAACAGGGACCTATGGCTACACCTTC.

This chain uses TRBV27 with TRBJ2-7; the match to TRBD1 covers 9 bases. V dropped 4 bases and J dropped 2; count of bases not matched to a gene: 3. Per the germline V gene, CDR1 is MNHEY and CDR2 is SMNVEV (reference sequence). The CDR3 length is 14 residues. CDR3 in amino acids: CASSSGTGPYEQYF. In DNA, the CDR3 is TGTGCCAGCAGTTCCGGGACAGGGCCCTACGAGCAGTACTTC.

The chain uses TRBV4-1 and TRBJ1-2, with D perhaps matching TRBD1 (5 bases). Trimming left V 0 bases short and J 4 bases short, with 12 bases between. From germline, CDR1 is MGHRA and CDR2 YSYEKL. The CDR3 consists of 15 residues. The DNA of the CDR3 is TGCGCCAGCAGCCAAGATCCTACAGGCCGCTATGGCTACACCTTC. This sequence encodes CASSQDPTGRYGYTF.

V gene TRBV11-1 combines with J gene TRBJ2-5, with 8 positions matching TRBD1. The CDR3 runs to 15 residues. Trimming at V came to 0 bases and at J to 5 bases, leaving 5 bases not matched to a gene. Germline-derived CDR1 and CDR2 are SGHAT and FQDESV (reference sequence). The CDR3 sequence is CASSLAQGASETQYF. CDR3 sequence (DNA): TGTGCCAGCAGCTTAGCCCAGGGGGCTTCGGAGACCCAGTACTTC.

CDR3 sequence reads: CASSLANPGLPYEQYF. The CDR3 DNA sequence: TGTGCCAGCAGCTTAGCGAATCCGGGACTACCCTACGAGCAGTACTTC. This sequence joins TRBV7-2 and TRBJ2-7, with TRBD2 identical over 7 bases. CDR3 size: 16 residues. With V trimmed by 0 bases and J by 2 bases, 7 bases remained unmatched. Per the germline V gene, CDR1 is SGHTA and CDR2 is FQGNSA.

The rearrangement uses TRBV20-1 and TRBJ2-7; no clear D. This CDR3 has 11 amino acids. Trimming pared 7 bases from V and 0 bases from J, leaving 7 bases between. In germline, CDR1 is DFQATT, CDR2 SNEGSKA (reference sequence). The CDR3 region has the DNA TGCAGTGTTCATATCTCCTACGAGCAGTACTTC. It codes for CSVHISYEQYF.

This sequence joins TRBV30 and TRBJ2-3; TRBD2 matches 12 bases. Germline CDR1 GTSNPN, CDR2 SVGIG (reference sequence). Losses at the gene ends were 4 bases for V and 4 bases for J; bases not matched to a gene: 3. CDR3 length: 14 amino acids. The CDR3 nucleotides read TGTGCCTGGACTAGCGGGAGGGCCCCAGATACGCAGTATTTT. This encodes CAWTSGRAPDTQYF.

The chain is built from TRBV27 and TRBJ1-2, with TRBD1 as a possible D gene (5 bases). The length of the CDR3 is 13 residues. The germline V gene encodes CDR1 MNHEY and CDR2 SMNVEV (reference sequence). V was pared by 6 bases and J by 4 bases, with 12 bases between. CDR3 in amino acids: CASRGGAGYGYTF. CDR3 sequence (DNA): TGTGCCAGCAGGGGGGGTGCAGGCTATGGCTACACCTTC.

This clone was detected only once. The chain has TRBV19 and TRBJ2-4; perhaps TRBD1 as D (5 bases). The CDR3 runs 16 residues. V lost 6 bases, J lost 0 bases, and 15 bases lay in between. Germline CDR1 is LNHDA and CDR2 is SQIVND (reference sequence). The CDR3 DNA follows: TGTGCCAGTAGCTCCTTGTGGGGCCTAGCCAAAAACATTCAGTACTTC. Its protein product is CASSSLWGLAKNIQYF.

V and J are TRBV20-1 and TRBJ2-1; the D is unclear. The V end was cut by 4 bases, the J end by 6 bases, with 7 bases between. Germline V gene data show CDR1 as DFQATT and CDR2 as SNEGSKA (reference sequence). The CDR3 covers 11 residues. CDR3 residues: CSAMTSNEQFF. The CDR3 nucleotides are TGCAGTGCTATGACCTCCAATGAGCAGTTCTTC.